Below, 12 T cell receptor beta chains from the same sample are listed, as sequenced in a study of technical replicates of blood from a handful of donors (dated by TCRdb to the late 2010s). Library preparation employed the immunoSEQ multiplex PCR assay. TCRdb took over this immuneACCESS table, retaining in-frame rearrangements with V and J assigned. Such tables are incomplete; in checked studies, under half of the missing clones stem from an unresolved V gene, and the remainder is unexplained. The sample profile shows about 69,000 clones; over 75% of them were found once. The ten largest clonotypes hold approximately 4.6% of the sample. Sequencing used PBMCs. Receptors were obtained from a human donor in good health. Some clones in this sample may be carry-over from other donors' samples.

This clone has just a few counts. The CDR3 DNA follows: TGTGCCAGCAGCATTAAGACAGGGGGCGGAGGCGCCAACGTCCTGACTTTC. Protein: CASSIKTGGGGANVLTF. V usage is TRBV7-2 and J usage is TRBJ2-6; the match to TRBD1 covers 10 bases. V lost 5 bases and J lost 7; bases outside the gene matches: 11. The CDR3 has 17 residues. CDR1 SGHTA and CDR2 FQGNSA come from the germline V gene.

The chain employs TRBV4-3 and TRBJ2-3, with 7 bases that match TRBD1. J gave up 1 base and V 0 bases, and 4 bases lay outside the gene matches. Germline V gene sequence: CDR1 LGHNA, CDR2 YSLEER. CDR3 length: 16 residues. Here the CDR3 DNA reads TGCGCCAGCAGCCAAGATGCAGGGGGAGGCACAGATACGCAGTATTTT. Residues: CASSQDAGGGTDTQYF.

The chain uses TRBV7-9 and TRBJ2-2; 7 positions agree with TRBD2. With 1 base clipped from V and 7 bases from J, the junction kept 6 bases outside the gene matches. The CDR3 covers 15 residues. Germline V gene data show CDR1 as SEHNR and CDR2 as FQNEAQ (reference sequence). CDR3: CASSLVPAGIGELFF. CDR3 in DNA: TGTGCCAGCAGCTTAGTACCAGCGGGGATCGGGGAGCTGTTTTTT.

The count of this clone is one. This sequence joins TRBV7-9 and TRBJ1-1, with D tentatively TRBD1 (5 bases). Trimming shortened V by 2 bases and J by 1 base, and 5 bases separated the two germline ends. Germline assignment: CDR1 SEHNR and CDR2 FQNEAQ (reference sequence). The CDR3 is 13 amino acids. DNA for the CDR3: TGTGCCAGCAGCTTAACAGGGAACACTGAAGCTTTCTTT. The encoded protein is CASSLTGNTEAFF.

The chain carries TRBV6-6 and TRBJ2-6; D remains unclear. Trimming stripped 8 bases from V and 1 base from J, with 9 bases between. Germline V gene data show CDR1 as MNHNY and CDR2 as SVGAGI (reference sequence). This CDR3 has 14 residues. This CDR3 is CASAARSGANVLTF. As DNA, the CDR3 is TGTGCCAGCGCCGCGCGATCTGGGGCCAACGTCCTGACTTTC.

The chain links TRBV15 to TRBJ1-4; D gene uncertain. Germline CDR1 is LNHNV and CDR2 is YYDKDF (reference sequence). Deletions cut 0 bases from V and 7 bases from J, with 9 bases between. CDR3 length: 14 amino acids. CDR3 sequence (DNA): TGTGCCACCAGCAGAGATGGGCGTAGTGAAAAACTGTTTTTT. Its protein product is CATSRDGRSEKLFF.

The chain uses TRBV7-2 and TRBJ1-2, with D possibly being TRBD1 (5 bases). The germline V gene encodes CDR1 SGHTA and CDR2 FQGNSA. CDR3 length: 15 amino acids. Deletions cut 5 bases from V and 4 bases from J, with 17 bases between. The CDR3 loop reads CASSDTWGGAYGYTF. The CDR3 DNA reads TGTGCCAGCAGCGACACCTGGGGAGGGGCCTATGGCTACACCTTC.

V gene TRBV7-2 combines with J gene TRBJ1-5; the D is unclear. This CDR3 has 13 residues. The germline CDR1 and CDR2 sequences are SGHTA and FQGNSA. V was cut by 2 bases and J by 4 bases, with 6 bases left in between. The CDR3: CASSLTENQPQHF. The CDR3, as DNA: TGTGCCAGCAGCTTAACTGAAAATCAGCCCCAGCATTTT.

This sequence joins TRBV7-2 and TRBJ2-7; the match to TRBD2 covers 11 bases. The CDR3 spans 15 residues. Germline CDR1 and CDR2: SGHTA and FQGNSA. With 5 bases clipped from V and 3 bases from J, the junction kept 6 bases outside the gene matches. CDR3 nucleotides: TGTGCCAGCAGCAAAACTAGCGGGGGAATCTACGAGCAGTACTTC. It codes for CASSKTSGGIYEQYF.

V and J are TRBV7-9 and TRBJ2-1; tentatively, D is TRBD1 (6 bases). Per germline, CDR1 SEHNR and CDR2 FQNEAQ (reference sequence). Trimming took 5 bases from V and 0 from J, leaving 11 bases between them. This CDR3 contains 15 residues. The CDR3 is CASSAGQTSYNEQFF. The CDR3 nucleotides read TGTGCCAGCAGCGCAGGACAGACCTCCTACAATGAGCAGTTCTTC.

The gene calls are TRBV5-1 and TRBJ2-3; 12 bases align to TRBD2. The ends lost 5 bases at V and 1 base at J; junction bases unmatched: 2. The germline gives CDR1 SGHRS, CDR2 YFSETQ. This CDR3 is 15 amino acids long. The CDR3 DNA reads TGCGCCAGCAGTCGGACTAGCGGGGGCACAGATACGCAGTATTTT. It yields the protein CASSRTSGGTDTQYF.

J is TRBJ1-1 and V is TRBV18; 7 bases agree with TRBD1. Germline V gives CDR1 KGHSH, CDR2 LQKENI. V shed 6 bases, J shed 1 base, and the junction held 11 bases outside the gene matches. There are 16 residues in the CDR3. For the CDR3, the DNA is TGTGCCAGCTCGGCGGGACAGATGGGGAGGAACACTGAAGCTTTCTTT. It yields the protein CASSAGQMGRNTEAFF.